This TCR beta chain came from a study of blood T cells in healthy people across ages. As regards this clonotype: Its antigen is unidentified.

PBMCs numbering at least 6.5 million were isolated per sample. Study-wide points: Roughly linear declines in TCR beta diversity per million T cells occurred with age. Using unsorted PBMCs precluded a conclusive naive versus antigen-experienced comparison.

PCR was performed a second time for roughly 7 to 11 cycles using a sample-barcoded 5' primer and a J-beta primer mix. One entry per CDR3 protein, called by TCRdb with MiXCR from the 5' RACE reads. This table holds under 700,000 distinct CDR3 sequences, around 24% found once. Trimming at V came to 6 bases and at J to 6 bases, leaving 6 bases not matched to a gene. CDR3 length equals 13 residues. These data also featured in a second study, about T cells of mothers and their children. That paper adds: When the second PCR was run, its M1S primer added sample barcodes and 2-4 random nucleotides.

The gene calls are TRBV12-3 or TRBV12-4 and TRBJ2-5; 8 bases align to TRBD1. This receptor was taken from a boy aged 5-17 years in good health. The sequencing sample was made of blood. CDR3 sequence (DNA): TGTGCCAGCAGCCCAGGGGGCGGAAAGACCCAGTACTTC. Its protein product is CASSPGGGKTQYF.